Here is one TCR beta chain with its context. Its antigen is undetermined. The data stem from a study of T cells in localized non-small cell lung cancer. Whole-study findings and limits: Detection in adjacent lung was observed for a median 57 of the top 100 tumor clones. Multi-region tumor sequencing was not done, so intratumor heterogeneity could not be excluded. A higher density of T cells in blood coincided with extended overall survival. Maximal T cell clonality occurred in uninvolved adjacent lung, with tumor ranking below it.

Produced via immunoSEQ multiplex PCR; TCRdb's table is partial and in-frame only. The data show fewer than 50,000 clones, 80% to 90% seen once. This CDR3 has 13 residues. V dropped 2 bases and J dropped 3 bases, with 7 bases sitting between them. Germline CDR1 SEHNR, CDR2 FQNEAQ (reference sequence). The source was peripheral blood mononuclear cells, collected before any cancer treatment. The chain joins TRBV7-9 to TRBJ1-1; no clear D gene. The receptor comes from a male donor at least 60 years old with stage II lung adenocarcinoma. The CDR3 bases are TGTGCCAGCAGCTTACGGGCAGACACTGAAGCTTTCTTT. Its protein product is CASSLRADTEAFF.